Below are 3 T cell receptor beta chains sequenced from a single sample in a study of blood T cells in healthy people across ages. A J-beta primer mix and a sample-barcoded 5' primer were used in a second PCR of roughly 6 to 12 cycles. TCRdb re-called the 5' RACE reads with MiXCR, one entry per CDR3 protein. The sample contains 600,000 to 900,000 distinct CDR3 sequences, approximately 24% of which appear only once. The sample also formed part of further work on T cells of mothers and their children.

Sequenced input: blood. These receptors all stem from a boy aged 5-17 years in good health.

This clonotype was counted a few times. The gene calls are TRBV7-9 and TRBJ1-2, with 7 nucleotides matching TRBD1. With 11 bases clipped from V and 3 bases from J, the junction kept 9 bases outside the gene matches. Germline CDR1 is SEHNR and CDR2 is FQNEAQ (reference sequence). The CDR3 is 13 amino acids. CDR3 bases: TGTGCCTCAATTGGCAGGGGGGACTATGGCTACACCTTC. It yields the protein CASIGRGDYGYTF.

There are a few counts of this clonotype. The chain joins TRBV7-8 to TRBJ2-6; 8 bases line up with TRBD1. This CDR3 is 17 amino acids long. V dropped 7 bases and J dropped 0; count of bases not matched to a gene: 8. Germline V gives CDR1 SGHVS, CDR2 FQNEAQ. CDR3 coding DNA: TGTGCCAGCATCAGGGGGCCCCCAATCTCTGGGGCCAACGTCCTGACTTTC. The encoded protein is CASIRGPPISGANVLTF.

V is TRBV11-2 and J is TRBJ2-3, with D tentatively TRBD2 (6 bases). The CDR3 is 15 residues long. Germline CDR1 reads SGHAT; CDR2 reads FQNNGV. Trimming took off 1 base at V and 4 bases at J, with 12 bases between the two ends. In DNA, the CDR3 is TGTGCCAGCAGCTTAGGGGGAGGTCTCGCAGATACGCAGTATTTT. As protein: CASSLGGGLADTQYF. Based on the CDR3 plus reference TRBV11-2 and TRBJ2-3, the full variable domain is EAGVAQSPRYKIIEKRQSVAFWCNPISGHATLYWYQQILGQGPKLLIQFQNNGVVDDSQLPKDRFSAERLKGVDSTLKIQPAKLEDSAVYLCASSLGGGLADTQYFGPGTRLTVL.